Listed below are T cell receptor beta chains from one sample, sequenced in a study of metastatic and nonmetastatic thyroid tumors. TCRdb re-analyzed the PCR reads using MiXCR. The data show about 14,000 clones, with around 28% seen just once and roughly 19% held by the top ten. The specimen sequenced was tumor tissue. The receptors were gathered from a female donor with papillary thyroid cancer or a benign thyroid nodule (not recorded which). Some clones in this sample may be carry-over from other donors' samples. Each CDR3 is given with its conserved first and last residue. A D gene is named only where the DNA matches it firmly. Clone size is stated in some rows and not others, as once, few, many or a class when expanded.

TGTGCCAGCAGCCGCGCGGGGCCCCGGAATGAAAAACTGTTTTTT CASSRAGPRNEKLFF TRBJ1-4 TRBV7-2 many NA
TGTGCCAGCAGCTTAGAGGGGACTTATAATTCACCCCTCCACTTT CASSLEGTYNSPLHF TRBJ1-6 TRBV7-2 NA NA
TGCGCCAGCAGCCGGGGGGGTTTCGATGGTGGTGGCTACACCTTC CASSRGGFDGGGYTF TRBJ1-2 TRBV5-1 medium-sized NA
TGTGCCAGCAGCTTTGCCCTAGCGGGAGTGAGAACAGATACGCAGTATTTT CASSFALAGVRTDTQYF TRBJ2-3 TRBV11-1 many TRBD2
TGTGCCAGCAGAAGCGGGATGGCCGTCGGGGAGCTGTTTTTT CASRSGMAVGELFF TRBJ2-2 TRBV6-1 NA TRBD2
TGTGCCAGCTTCATGGCTAGCGGGGGGGGGACCCAGTACTTC CASFMASGGGTQYF TRBJ2-5 TRBV2 many TRBD2
TGTGCCAGCAGCTTATACGGGGCGACCAAAAACATTCAGTACTTC CASSLYGATKNIQYF TRBJ2-4 TRBV11-2 medium-sized NA
TGTGCCAGCAGCTTAGGTGGCAGGGGCCAAGAGACCCAGTACTTC CASSLGGRGQETQYF TRBJ2-5 TRBV7-2 many NA
TGTGCCAGCAGTCCGTCGGGGGCGAACACCGGGGAGCTGTTTTTT CASSPSGANTGELFF TRBJ2-2 TRBV28 medium-sized NA
TGTGCCAGCAGATCGACCGTCGGGGTTGGGTTTCTTGGCGGGGAGCTGTTTTTT CASRSTVGVGFLGGELFF TRBJ2-2 TRBV28 many NA
TGTGCCAGTAGTATAGCCAGGGATGGCTACACCTTC CASSIARDGYTF TRBJ1-2 TRBV19 NA NA
TGTGCCAGCAGGATGGGACAGGAATGGGTGAACACTGAAGCTTTCTTT CASRMGQEWVNTEAFF TRBJ1-1 TRBV13 NA TRBD1
TGTGCCAGCAGCCGAGCCCGGGACTTTACTTACGAGCAGTACTTC CASSRARDFTYEQYF TRBJ2-7 TRBV3-1 NA NA
TGCAGTGTGGGGAGGGGATTAGGTTTCTTT CSVGRGLGFF TRBJ1-1 TRBV20-1 NA NA
TGTGCCACCAGCAGTGTTTTGGAGGCTAACTATGGCTACACCTTC CATSSVLEANYGYTF TRBJ1-2 TRBV15 NA NA
TGCGCCAGCCAGGGGGGACAGGGGGTTTCACCCCTCCACTTT CASQGGQGVSPLHF TRBJ1-6 TRBV10-2 few TRBD1
TGTGCCAGCAGCTTGAGCCAGGGCTATGGGAATGAGCAGTTCTTC CASSLSQGYGNEQFF TRBJ2-1 TRBV5-4 NA NA
TGTGCCAGCAGCCAAGACGTGACCAGTGAAGCTTTCTTT CASSQDVTSEAFF TRBJ1-1 TRBV4-2 many NA
TGTGCCAGTGAACAGACAGGGGGATTTGGCGAGCAGTACTTC CASEQTGGFGEQYF TRBJ2-7 TRBV19 medium-sized TRBD1
TGTGCCACCAGCAGAGGTCAGGACGGACCCCAGGAGACCCAGTACTTC CATSRGQDGPQETQYF TRBJ2-5 TRBV15 many NA
TGCAGCGTAACGCGACAGGGGAACACTGAAGCTTTCTTT CSVTRQGNTEAFF TRBJ1-1 TRBV29-1 many TRBD1
TGTGCCAGCAGCCTAGCGGGAGTGCAAGATACGCTGTATTTT CASSLAGVQDTLYF TRBJ2-3 TRBV6-4 few TRBD2
TGTGCCAGCAGTTACTCCAGCTCCTACGAGCAGTACTTC CASSYSSSYEQYF TRBJ2-7 TRBV6-2/TRBV6-3 few NA
TGCAGTGCTGAAGGGACAGAGAGATCGAGGAATTCACCCCTCCACTTT CSAEGTERSRNSPLHF TRBJ1-6 TRBV20-1 medium-sized TRBD1
TGTGCCAGCAGTTACTCCCCTAGCGGGAGACGATACAATGAGCAGTTCTTC CASSYSPSGRRYNEQFF TRBJ2-1 TRBV6-2/TRBV6-3 few TRBD2
TGTGCCAGCAGCCAAACGAGGCGGGAGCAGTTCTTC CASSQTRREQFF TRBJ2-1 TRBV14 NA NA
TGTGCCAGTAGTATTACGGGAGGGAGTACGGCGGAGCTGTTTTTT CASSITGGSTAELFF TRBJ2-2 TRBV19 many TRBD2
TGTGCCACCAGTGATCCTGCGGGTCTCCAAGAGACCCAGTACTTC CATSDPAGLQETQYF TRBJ2-5 TRBV24-1 medium-sized NA
TGCAGTGCTGATACGGGACAGGGTTCGTTCGGCTATGGCTACACCTTC CSADTGQGSFGYGYTF TRBJ1-2 TRBV20-1 medium-sized TRBD1
TGTGCCAGCAGCTTAGGGGACACGGAGACCCAGTACTTC CASSLGDTETQYF TRBJ2-5 TRBV13 many NA
TGTGCCAGCAGCTCGCTAATATCTAGCGGGAGGGCCGCCAAAAACATTCAGTACTTC CASSSLISSGRAAKNIQYF TRBJ2-4 TRBV11-2 many TRBD2
TGTGCCTGGAGTGCCCCCGGGACAGGGAGTTCACCCCTCCACTTT CAWSAPGTGSSPLHF TRBJ1-6 TRBV30 NA TRBD1
TGTGCCAGCAGCCCACGGAGCGGCGAGCAGTACTTC CASSPRSGEQYF TRBJ2-7 TRBV3-1 NA NA
TGTGCCAGCAGCACCGGTGACCTTCACGCACCAAGTCCGATTGTAGCTTTCTTT CASSTGDLHAPSPIVAFF TRBJ1-1 TRBV5-6 many NA
TGTGCCAGCAGCCAACTATGGGACAAAGACACCGGGGAGCTGTTTTTT CASSQLWDKDTGELFF TRBJ2-2 TRBV4-2 many NA
TGTGCCAGCAGACCTCCCCCTAGCGGCAAAGCAAGCCACGAGCAGTTCTTC CASRPPPSGKASHEQFF TRBJ2-1 TRBV6-1 NA TRBD2
TGTGCCAGCAGCCTGCTAGCGGGAGGGACCTACGAGCAGTACTTC CASSLLAGGTYEQYF TRBJ2-7 TRBV11-2 NA TRBD2
TGTGCCAGCAGTTTATTGGACAGGAAAAACTATGGCTACACCTTC CASSLLDRKNYGYTF TRBJ1-2 TRBV28 few TRBD1
TGTGCCAGCAGCCAAACCTCCGGGCCTAACTATGGCTACACCTTC CASSQTSGPNYGYTF TRBJ1-2 TRBV11-2 medium-sized NA
TGCGCCAGCAGCCAAGATATCGGCGGGGGGCCCGATACGCAGTATTTT CASSQDIGGGPDTQYF TRBJ2-3 TRBV4-3 few TRBD2
TGTGCCAGCAGCCAAGAGATTGGACAGACTAACTATGGCTACACCTTC CASSQEIGQTNYGYTF TRBJ1-2 TRBV3-1 NA NA
TGTGCCAGCAGTTACGGCGGGAGGTCTGAAAAACTGTTTTTT CASSYGGRSEKLFF TRBJ1-4 TRBV6-6 few NA
TGTGCCTGGAGTTTCACAGGGGAGGATGGCTACACCTTC CAWSFTGEDGYTF TRBJ1-2 TRBV30 NA TRBD1
TGTGCCAGCAGCTTAATCCCGGGGAACACTGAAGCTTTCTTT CASSLIPGNTEAFF TRBJ1-1 TRBV13 NA NA
TGTGCCAGCAGTCCTGAGACGGGAGGTGTCTATGGCTACACCTTC CASSPETGGVYGYTF TRBJ1-2 TRBV28 few NA
TGCAGTGCTAGAGGGGCAGAGAACTACGAGCAGTACTTC CSARGAENYEQYF TRBJ2-7 TRBV20-1 NA NA
TGTGCCAGCAGCCCCCACAGGGGTCCCAATCAGCCCCAGCATTTT CASSPHRGPNQPQHF TRBJ1-5 TRBV7-2 many TRBD1
TGTGCCACCGAAACGGACGGCTACGAGCAGTACTTC CATETDGYEQYF TRBJ2-7 TRBV6-1 NA NA
TGTGCCAGCAGCTTTCTGAGGCCTTCGAACACTGAAGCTTTCTTT CASSFLRPSNTEAFF TRBJ1-1 TRBV11-2 medium-sized NA
TGTGTCAGCAGGGAACTAGCGGTAAGGGGGCTGGAGCAGTACTTC CVSRELAVRGLEQYF TRBJ2-7 TRBV28 few NA
TGCAGTGCTAGAGATCTGGAGGGAGGCCCCTACGAGCAGTACTTC CSARDLEGGPYEQYF TRBJ2-7 TRBV20-1 NA NA
TGCAGCGTTGGACTAATCGGCTCCTACGAGCAGTACTTC CSVGLIGSYEQYF TRBJ2-7 TRBV29-1 few NA
TGTGCCAGCAGCTTGGGTTCAGGACAGGGACGAGTTGGGGGCTACACCTTC CASSLGSGQGRVGGYTF TRBJ1-2 TRBV5-4 NA TRBD1
TGTGCCTGGAGTGCGACGACAGGGCACACTGAAGCTTTCTTT CAWSATTGHTEAFF TRBJ1-1 TRBV30 many TRBD1
TGTGCCAGCAGTTCTGGACAAGAGCAAGAGACCCAGTACTTC CASSSGQEQETQYF TRBJ2-5 TRBV6-5 NA NA
TGTGCCAGCAGCCGAGGGACGAGCTCCTACAATGAGCAGTTCTTC CASSRGTSSYNEQFF TRBJ2-1 TRBV7-2 many NA
TGCGCCAGCAGCCAGCTAAGCGGCGATGGAGGGGTGTACGAGCAGTACTTC CASSQLSGDGGVYEQYF TRBJ2-7 TRBV4-1 many NA
TGTGCCAGTAGTACGCCCGATCCGAGGGATACGCAGTATTTT CASSTPDPRDTQYF TRBJ2-3 TRBV19 many NA